Below are 11 T cell receptor beta chains sequenced from a single sample in a study of control samples from healthy donors and cancer patients. TCRdb keeps only in-frame clones here, not all; method: immunoSEQ multiplex PCR. The sample comprises roughly 79,000 clones, 75% to 90% of which are singletons, and over 12% rests with the top ten. The specimen sequenced was blood. These receptors all come from a man between 45 and 60 years old in good health.

This sequence joins TRBV4-3 and TRBJ2-1; 9 bases line up with TRBD2. The CDR3 has 15 amino acids. V shed 6 bases and J 6 bases; nucleotides not matched to a gene: 9. CDR1 is LGHNA, CDR2 YSLEER, per germline. DNA of the CDR3: TGCGCCAGCAGACAGACTAGCGGTATCCCCAATGAGCAGTTCTTC. Residues: CASRQTSGIPNEQFF.

This clone has a handful of counts. The chain joins TRBV7-2 to TRBJ2-7; D gene unclear. The CDR3 is 15 amino acids. Trimming removed 1 base at V and 2 bases at J, with 12 bases between. Germline CDR1 reads SGHTA; CDR2 reads FQGNSA. The CDR3 DNA is TGTGCCAGCAGCTTAGGTGATAGTCCGACCTACGAGCAGTACTTC. Translating it yields CASSLGDSPTYEQYF.

V is TRBV9 and J is TRBJ2-5; D uncertain. Trimming left V 4 bases short and J 1 base short, with 5 bases between. The germline CDR1 and CDR2 sequences are SGDLS and YYNGEE. The CDR3 is made up of 12 amino acids. As DNA, the CDR3 is TGTGCCAGCAGCAATCCCCAAGAGACCCAGTACTTC. Residues: CASSNPQETQYF.

This clone was picked up one time. The CDR3 bases are TGTGCCAGCAGCACCTTAGCGGGAGGGCGCGAGACCCAGTACTTC. This translates into CASSTLAGGRETQYF. The V call is TRBV7-2, the J call TRBJ2-5; 11 positions match TRBD2. The CDR3 totals 15 residues. Germline V gene data show CDR1 as SGHTA and CDR2 as FQGNSA. The V and J ends lost 5 bases and 5 bases, in that order; junction bases with no gene match: 7. The complete variable domain, with remaining parts taken from reference TRBV7-2 and TRBJ2-5, reads GAGVSQSPSNKVTEKGKDVELRCDPISGHTALYWYRQSLGQGLEFLIYFQGNSAPDKSGLPSDRFSAERTGGSVSTLTIQRTQQEDSAVYLCASSTLAGGRETQYFGPGTRLLVL.

The chain uses TRBV28 and TRBJ2-7, with a tentative D call TRBD2 (5 bases). The CDR3 totals 13 residues. The germline V and J ends were trimmed by 4 bases and 2 bases, with 9 bases remaining between them. Germline CDR1 MDHEN, CDR2 SYDVKM. CDR3 region: CASSSAGPYEQYF. CDR3 sequence (DNA): TGTGCCAGCAGTTCGGCGGGCCCCTACGAGCAGTACTTC.

This clone was seen only once. The chain recombines TRBV28 with TRBJ1-2, with D possibly TRBD1 on 5 matching bases. The CDR3 is 14 residues long. Germline CDR1 reads MDHEN; CDR2 reads SYDVKM. Trimming pared 5 bases from V and 4 bases from J, leaving 14 bases between. CDR3 sequence (DNA): TGTGCCAGCAGTCCCGGGGGACTTGTCTATGGCTACACCTTC. It yields the protein CASSPGGLVYGYTF.

The chain combines TRBV2 with TRBJ2-1; D not certain. V lost 6 bases and J 3 bases, leaving 12 bases between the germline ends. Germline V gene data show CDR1 as SNHLY and CDR2 as FYNNEI. This CDR3 has 14 amino acids. The CDR3 DNA follows: TGTGCCAGCAGAGGTGCTACGGACTACAATGAGCAGTTCTTC. Its translation: CASRGATDYNEQFF.

The chain carries TRBV5-1 and TRBJ2-2; possible D gene TRBD1, 6 bases. V was cut by 7 bases and J by 0 bases, with 10 bases left in between. Germline V lookup: CDR1 SGHRS, CDR2 YFSETQ. The CDR3 covers 14 residues. Here the CDR3 reads CASADSPNTGELFF. The DNA for the CDR3 is TGCGCCAGCGCGGACAGCCCGAACACCGGGGAGCTGTTTTTT.

The chain is built from TRBV5-1 and TRBJ2-2; D uncertain. This CDR3 is built from 15 residues. Per the germline V gene, CDR1 is SGHRS and CDR2 is YFSETQ. Trimming stripped 0 bases from V and 5 bases from J, with 11 bases between. DNA of the CDR3: TGCGCCAGCAGCTTGGATGGAATTCGGACCGGGGAGCTGTTTTTT. Its protein is CASSLDGIRTGELFF. Supplemented by reference TRBV5-1 and TRBJ2-2, the full variable domain reads KAGVTQTPRYLIKTRGQQVTLSCSPISGHRSVSWYQQTPGQGLQFLFEYFSETQRNKGNFPGRFSGRQFSNSRSEMNVSTLELGDSALYLCASSLDGIRTGELFFGEGSRLTVL.

The chain recombines TRBV9 with TRBJ2-3; 7 bases line up with TRBD1. Germline CDR1 and CDR2: SGDLS and YYNGEE. V lost 4 bases, J lost 0 bases, and 8 bases stayed unmatched. The length of the CDR3 is 16 residues. The CDR3 sequence is CASSPGTAPSTDTQYF. Written as DNA, the CDR3 is TGTGCCAGCAGCCCTGGGACAGCCCCTAGCACAGATACGCAGTATTTT.

The V gene is TRBV21-1, the J gene TRBJ2-5; TRBD2, the table's D call, lacks a check against the DNA. TRBV21-1 is a pseudogene segment. This CDR3 region has 15 residues. CDR3 amino acids: CASSTPGTSGGTQYF. As DNA, the CDR3 is TGTGCCAGCAGTACTCCCGGGACTAGCGGGGGGACCCAGTACTTC.